This T cell receptor (beta chain) was sequenced in a study of blood T cell repertoires in COVID-19. This CDR3 contains 16 residues. From germline, CDR1 is SGHNT and CDR2 YYREEE (reference sequence). The trim removed 0 bases at V and 5 bases at J, leaving 5 bases unmatched. The protocol was immunoSEQ multiplex PCR, while the TCRdb copy is restricted to in-frame clones and leaves out a portion. The sample has about 220,000 clones, 70% to 90% seen once. The receptor comes from a man aged 50-60 years who had recovered from COVID-19. The specimen sequenced was peripheral blood. The genes are TRBV5-4 and TRBJ2-1; the match to TRBD2 covers 10 bases. The CDR3 DNA reads as TGTGCCAGCAGCTTGGGAGCGGGAGGGCCCCACAATGAGCAGTTCTTC. It encodes CASSLGAGGPHNEQFF.